The entry below gives a single T cell receptor beta chain sequence along with its context. Its target is unknown. In the study's own analysis: A classifier of distant metastasis in papillary thyroid cancer was built from CDR3 differences (across clinicopathological groups). TCRdb ran MiXCR on the PCR reads. The V and J calls here are based on TCRdb, not the publication. The table lists over 30,000 clones, about 33% of them singletons. Thyroid surgery had not been preceded by any treatment in any patient. This specimen comes from a study of metastatic and nonmetastatic thyroid tumors. Regarding the study as a whole: Significantly greater TCR beta diversity was reportedly found in malignant thyroid tumors than in benign nodules (in blood and tumor).

This CDR3 spans 16 amino acids. V was clipped by 1 base and J by 1 base; unmatched bases: 5. The V gene's germline CDR1 is DFQATT and CDR2 SNEGSKA (reference sequence). This chain joins TRBV20-1 and TRBJ2-2; 8 bases are a match to TRBD2. This clonotype was obtained from a female donor with papillary thyroid cancer or a benign thyroid nodule (not recorded which). Some clones in this sample may be carry-over from other donors' samples. The sequenced material came from tumor tissue. CDR3 sequence reads: CSARGSGLGNTGELFF. In DNA form, the CDR3 reads TGCAGTGCTAGAGGGTCGGGACTAGGGAACACCGGGGAGCTGTTTTTT.